This T cell receptor beta chain is drawn from a study of blood T cells in healthy people across ages. Study-wide context: The template switching approach captured approximately one barcoded beta molecule for every two T cells. Study results and caveats: The study found more naive CD4+ cells and higher diversity in long-lived than aged donors.

The authors ran a second PCR of about 6 to 11 cycles using a sample-barcoded 5' primer and a J-beta primer mix. Each CDR3 protein is one row after TCRdb ran MiXCR on the 5' RACE reads. The repertoire holds hundreds of thousands of distinct CDR3 sequences, with more than 25% as singletons. This CDR3 is 15 amino acids long. CDR1 is DFQATT, CDR2 SNEGSKA, per germline (reference sequence). Deletions cut 3 bases from V and 1 base from J, with 15 bases between. About this clonotype: The target antigen is unknown.

This same sample was also taken into another study, of T cells of mothers and their children. That report adds: For the second PCR, the M1S primer put in sample barcodes and 2-4 random nucleotides.

Material: blood. The source is a boy aged 10-17 years in good health. This rearrangement joins TRBV20-1 to TRBJ2-5, with D unclear. The DNA of the CDR3 is TGCAGTGCTAGCCCTCTGCTGGGATCCCAAGAGACCCAGTACTTC. Protein product: CSASPLLGSQETQYF.